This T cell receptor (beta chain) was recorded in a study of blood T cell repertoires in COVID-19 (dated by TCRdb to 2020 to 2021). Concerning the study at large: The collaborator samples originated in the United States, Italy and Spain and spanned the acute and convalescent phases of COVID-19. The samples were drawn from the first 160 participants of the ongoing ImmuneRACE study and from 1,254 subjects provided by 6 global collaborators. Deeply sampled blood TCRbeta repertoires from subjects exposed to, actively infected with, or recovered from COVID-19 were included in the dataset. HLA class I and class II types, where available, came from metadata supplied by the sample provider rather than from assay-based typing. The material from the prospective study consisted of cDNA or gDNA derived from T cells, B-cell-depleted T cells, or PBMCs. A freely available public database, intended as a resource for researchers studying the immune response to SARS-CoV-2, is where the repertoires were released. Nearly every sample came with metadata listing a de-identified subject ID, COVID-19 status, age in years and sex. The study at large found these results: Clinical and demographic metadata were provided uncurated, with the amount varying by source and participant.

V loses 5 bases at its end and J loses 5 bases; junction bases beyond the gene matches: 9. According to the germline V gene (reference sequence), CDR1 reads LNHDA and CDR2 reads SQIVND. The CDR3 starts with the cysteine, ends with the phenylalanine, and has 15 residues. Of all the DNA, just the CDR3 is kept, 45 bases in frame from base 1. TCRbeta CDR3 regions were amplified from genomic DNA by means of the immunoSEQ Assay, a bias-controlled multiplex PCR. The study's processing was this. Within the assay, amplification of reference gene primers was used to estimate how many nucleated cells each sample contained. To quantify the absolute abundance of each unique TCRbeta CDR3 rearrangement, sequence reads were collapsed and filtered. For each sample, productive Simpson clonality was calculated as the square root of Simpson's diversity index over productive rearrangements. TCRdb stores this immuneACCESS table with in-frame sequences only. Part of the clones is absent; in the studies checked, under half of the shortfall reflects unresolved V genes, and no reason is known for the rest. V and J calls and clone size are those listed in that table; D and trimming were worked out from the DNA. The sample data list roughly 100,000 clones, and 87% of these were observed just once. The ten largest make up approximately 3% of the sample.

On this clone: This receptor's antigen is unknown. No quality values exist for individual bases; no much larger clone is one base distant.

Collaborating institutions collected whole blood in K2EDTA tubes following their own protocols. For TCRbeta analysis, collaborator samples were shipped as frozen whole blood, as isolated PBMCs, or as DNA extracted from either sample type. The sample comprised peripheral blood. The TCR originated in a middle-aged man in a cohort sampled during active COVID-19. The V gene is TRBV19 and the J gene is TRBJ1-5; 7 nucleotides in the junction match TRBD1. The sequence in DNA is TGTGCCAGTAGTCCCATACCAGGGGGGTATCAGCCCCAGCATTTT. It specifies CASSPIPGGYQPQHF.